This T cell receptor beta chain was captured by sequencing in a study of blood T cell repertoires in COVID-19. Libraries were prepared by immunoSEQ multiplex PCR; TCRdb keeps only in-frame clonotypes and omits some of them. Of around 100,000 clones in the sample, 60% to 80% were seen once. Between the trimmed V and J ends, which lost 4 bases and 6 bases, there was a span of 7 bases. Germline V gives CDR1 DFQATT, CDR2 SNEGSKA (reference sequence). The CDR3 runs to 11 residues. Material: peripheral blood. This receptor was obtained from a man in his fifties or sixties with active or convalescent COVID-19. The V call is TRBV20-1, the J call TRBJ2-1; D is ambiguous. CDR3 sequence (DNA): TGCAGTGCTATTAGACTCAATGAGCAGTTCTTC. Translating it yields CSAIRLNEQFF.